This T cell receptor (beta chain) was captured by sequencing in a study of blood T cell repertoires in COVID-19. Study overall: Sites across the United States, Italy and Spain contributed samples from acute and convalescent COVID-19. The cDNA or gDNA used as material had been derived from T cells, B-cell-depleted T cells, or PBMCs.

Per the authors' pipeline: Reference gene primer amplification gave estimated nucleated cell counts. Repertoires were generated with immunoSEQ multiplex PCR, while TCRdb's copy carries only in-frame clones and drops some. The DNA was the basis for D and trimming; V, J and clone size are from that table. The sample contains around 140,000 clones, 80% to 90% of which appear only once. This clone was observed once. The germline CDR1 and CDR2 sequences are LNHNV and YYDKDF (reference sequence). CDR3 length equals 16 residues. Trimming shortened V by 1 base and J by 0 bases, and 10 bases separated the two germline ends.

The specimen was peripheral blood. V usage is TRBV15 and J usage is TRBJ1-3, with D unresolved. The receptor was derived from a woman between 45 and 60 years old with acute or convalescent COVID-19. CDR3 region: CATSRGKQSSGNTIYF. The CDR3 DNA follows: TGTGCCACCAGCAGAGGAAAACAGTCCTCTGGAAACACCATATATTTT.